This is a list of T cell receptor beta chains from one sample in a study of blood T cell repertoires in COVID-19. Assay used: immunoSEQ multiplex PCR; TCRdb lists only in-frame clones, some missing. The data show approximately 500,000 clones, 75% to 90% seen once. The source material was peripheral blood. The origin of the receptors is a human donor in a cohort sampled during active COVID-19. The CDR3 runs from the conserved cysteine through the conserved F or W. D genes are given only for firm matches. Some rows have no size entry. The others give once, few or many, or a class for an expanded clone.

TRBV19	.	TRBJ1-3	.	CASSQDSTLPNTIYF	TGTGCCAGTTCTCAGGACAGTACTCTCCCAAACACCATATATTTT
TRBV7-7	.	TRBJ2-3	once	CASSLGAVDTQYF	TGTGCTAGCAGCTTAGGAGCGGTAGATACGCAGTATTTT
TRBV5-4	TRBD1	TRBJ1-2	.	CASSTDRGRGYTF	TGTGCCAGCAGTACGGACAGGGGCCGTGGCTACACCTTC
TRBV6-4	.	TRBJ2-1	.	CATGGTSYNEQFF	TGTGCCACTGGCGGGACTTCCTACAATGAGCAGTTCTTC
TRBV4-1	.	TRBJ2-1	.	CASSQTLGGDYNEQFF	TGCGCCAGCAGCCAGACCCTAGGGGGAGACTACAATGAGCAGTTCTTC
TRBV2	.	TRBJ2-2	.	CASSQGSGELFF	TGTGCCAGCTCTCAGGGGTCCGGGGAGCTGTTTTTT
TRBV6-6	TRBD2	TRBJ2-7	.	CASSYVAGKEQYEQYF	TGTGCCAGCAGTTACGTAGCGGGAAAAGAGCAATACGAGCAGTACTTC
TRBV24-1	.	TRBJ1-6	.	CAPRPAHSPLHF	TGTGCCCCGCGGCCAGCGCATTCACCCCTCCACTTT
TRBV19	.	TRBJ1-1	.	CASSMGRANTEAFF	TGTGCCAGTAGTATGGGGAGAGCGAACACTGAAGCTTTCTTT
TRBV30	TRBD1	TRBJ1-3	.	CAWARGTAGNTIYF	TGTGCCTGGGCCCGCGGGACAGCCGGAAACACCATATATTTT
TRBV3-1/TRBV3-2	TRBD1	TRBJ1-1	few	CASSQEDRGSEAFF	TGTGCCAGCAGCCAAGAAGACAGGGGCTCTGAAGCTTTCTTT
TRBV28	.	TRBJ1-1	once	CASSSPSSGQRNTEAFF	TGTGCCAGCAGTTCCCCCTCATCTGGACAGCGGAACACTGAAGCTTTCTTT
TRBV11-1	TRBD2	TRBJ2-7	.	CASGLTRTSSVDEQYF	TGTGCCAGTGGACTTACTCGGACTAGCTCAGTGGACGAGCAGTACTTC
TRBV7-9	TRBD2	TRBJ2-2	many	CASSLTWTSGGDTGELFF	TGTGCCAGCAGCTTAACCTGGACTAGCGGAGGCGACACCGGGGAGCTGTTTTTT
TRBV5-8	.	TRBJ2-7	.	CASSRESSGPSYEQYF	TGTGCCAGCAGCCGGGAGTCGAGCGGACCCTCCTACGAGCAGTACTTC
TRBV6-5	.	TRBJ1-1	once	CASTPGLPNTEAFF	TGTGCCAGCACCCCTGGCCTCCCGAACACTGAAGCTTTCTTT
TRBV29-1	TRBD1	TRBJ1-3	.	CSASTGESGNTIYF	TGCAGCGCTTCGACAGGGGAGTCTGGAAACACCATATATTTT
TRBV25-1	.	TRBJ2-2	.	CASSGPGRAGTGELFF	TGTGCCAGCAGTGGGCCCGGCAGGGCTGGAACCGGGGAGCTGTTTTTT